This section outlines one T cell receptor (beta chain) sequence together with its context. This clonotype occurred a few times. Its binding antigen is unknown. There are no base qualities to consult, and no much larger clone falls within one base. The receptor library was made with 5' RACE. Reads for this sample came from an Illumina MiSeq. Library preparation attached unique molecular identifiers to individual cDNA molecules for quantitative, reproducible TCR counting. Processing in the source paper ran as follows. A median of around 100,000 TCRs per sample was observed, with a range of about 23,224 to 750,000. The Decombinator software suite was used to annotate the V, J and CDR3 of the TCR reads. To make PS versus PT1 abundance plots, every sample was subsampled to the same number of TCRs (28,000). TCRs were defined as expanded if absent before sensitization and observed at least eight times at the 2-week time point. TCRdb reanalyzed the raw reads on its own, using fastp at Q25 for trimming and MiXCR for clone calling, and kept in-frame beta chains. Records with the same CDR3 protein are collapsed into one entry carrying the most frequent genes and DNA. TCRdb's processing, not the authors', yielded these V and J calls. For this sample there are 75,000 or so distinct CDR3 sequences; about 16% appear just once. Of the sample, approximately 6.2% is held by the ten largest clones.

This sample was included in a study of human T cells and chemical hapten exposure (dated by TCRdb to the early 2020s). Looking at the study overall: The libraries were sequenced as a pool, and the TCR yield per sample differed mostly because of small variations in library volumes within the pool. Peripheral blood TCR repertoire changes were tracked in vivo in alopecia patients during primary and secondary sensitization to the hapten diphenylcyclopropenone (DPC). Each blood RNA sample was used to sequence both TCR alpha and TCR beta chains.

Total RNA was extracted from unfractionated whole blood collected in Tempus Blood RNA tubes. Four or five healthy volunteers acted as controls for TCR sequencing and had blood drawn at day 0, 2 weeks and 6 weeks. Reading the germline V gene gives CDR1 SGHTA and CDR2 FQGNSA. V is clipped by 1 base and J by 6 bases, and the sequence between their germline boundaries is 19 bases long. Its CDR3 holds 16 amino acids, cysteine through phenylalanine. The entry retains the CDR3 DNA only, 48 bases that are in frame from base 1. The paper's findings and limits, for the study overall: DPC sensitization did not change the number of TCRs with a frequency above 1 in 1000, and there was no evidence of changes in global repertoire structure. Repeated subsampling changed both the strength of the expansion versus patch-test correlation and the threshold at which the correlation became significant.

The V and J segments used are TRBV7-2 and TRBJ2-7, with TRBD1 perhaps the D gene, on 6 matching bases. The receptor was derived from a female donor in good health. The nucleotide sequence reads TGTGCCAGCAGCTTAGGGGGGCTGTCAGCGGCAGGCGAGCAGTACTTC. It is translated as CASSLGGLSAAGEQYF.